This T cell receptor beta chain comes out of a study of shared clonotypes between healthy human individuals. Original data processing: ImmunoSEQ gave junction-only sequences without quality scores, so filtering differed. Measured with immunoSEQ multiplex PCR; TCRdb has only the in-frame clones, and not every one. D and trimming were read from the DNA, whereas the V and J calls and clone size are those reported in that table. The table has 2 million to 3 million clones, just over 90% seen once. V trimming: 2 bases; J trimming: 0 bases; junction bases outside the gene matches: 2. Germline V gene sequence: CDR1 MGHRA, CDR2 YSYEKL. This CDR3 comprises 15 residues.

The rearrangement joins TRBV4-1 to TRBJ2-7; the match to TRBD1 covers 9 bases. The sequenced material came from naive CD4+ T cells sorted from blood. Noted subset: CD45RA+ positively selected. This clonotype was sampled from a man aged 18 to 29 in good health. The DNA of the CDR3 is TGCGCCAGCAGCCAACAGACAGGGGGCTCCTACGAGCAGTACTTC. Translation gives CASSQQTGGSYEQYF.